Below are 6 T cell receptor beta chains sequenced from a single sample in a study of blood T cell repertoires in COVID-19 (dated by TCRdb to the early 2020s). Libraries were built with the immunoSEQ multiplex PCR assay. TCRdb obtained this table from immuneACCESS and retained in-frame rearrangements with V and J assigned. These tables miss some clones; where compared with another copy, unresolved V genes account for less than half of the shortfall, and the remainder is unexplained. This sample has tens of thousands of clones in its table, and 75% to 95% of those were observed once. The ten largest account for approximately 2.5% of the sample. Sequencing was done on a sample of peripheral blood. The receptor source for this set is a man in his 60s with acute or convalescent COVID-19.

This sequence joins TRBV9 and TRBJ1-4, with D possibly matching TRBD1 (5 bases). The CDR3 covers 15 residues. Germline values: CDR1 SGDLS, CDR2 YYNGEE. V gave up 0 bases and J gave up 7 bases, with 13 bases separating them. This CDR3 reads CASSVAGGEGEKLFF. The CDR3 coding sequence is TGTGCCAGCAGCGTAGCGGGGGGGGAAGGTGAAAAACTGTTTTTT.

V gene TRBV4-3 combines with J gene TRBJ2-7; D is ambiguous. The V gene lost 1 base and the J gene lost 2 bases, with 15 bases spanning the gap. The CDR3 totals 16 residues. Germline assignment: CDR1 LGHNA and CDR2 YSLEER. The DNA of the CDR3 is TGCGCCAGCAGCCAAGGATTAGCAGTTCAAACCTACGAGCAGTACTTC. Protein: CASSQGLAVQTYEQYF.

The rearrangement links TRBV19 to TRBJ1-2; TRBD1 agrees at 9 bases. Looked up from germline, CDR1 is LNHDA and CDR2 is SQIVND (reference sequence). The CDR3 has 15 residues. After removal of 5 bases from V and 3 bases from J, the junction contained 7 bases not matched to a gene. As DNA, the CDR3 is TGTGCCAGTAGTGAACCGGGACAGGGCGACTATGGCTACACCTTC. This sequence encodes CASSEPGQGDYGYTF.

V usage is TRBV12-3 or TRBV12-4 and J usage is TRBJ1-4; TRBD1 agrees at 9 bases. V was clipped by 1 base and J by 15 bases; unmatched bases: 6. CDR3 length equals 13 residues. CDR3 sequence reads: CASSLGQGGLVFF. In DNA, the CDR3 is TGTGCCAGCAGTTTAGGACAGGGGGGGCTAGTGTTTTTT.

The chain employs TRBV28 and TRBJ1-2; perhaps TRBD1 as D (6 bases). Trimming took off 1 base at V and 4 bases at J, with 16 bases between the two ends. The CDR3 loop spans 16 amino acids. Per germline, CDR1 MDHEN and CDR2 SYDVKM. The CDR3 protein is CASSLSSTGMVYGYTF. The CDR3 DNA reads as TGTGCCAGCAGTTTATCCTCTACAGGGATGGTCTATGGCTACACCTTC.

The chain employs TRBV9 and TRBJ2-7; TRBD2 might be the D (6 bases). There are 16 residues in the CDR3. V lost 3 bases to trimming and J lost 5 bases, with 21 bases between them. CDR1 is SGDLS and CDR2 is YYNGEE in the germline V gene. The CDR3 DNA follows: TGTGCCAGCAGCGAACTGGGACTTCTCCTCGTGGACGAGCAGTACTTC. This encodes CASSELGLLLVDEQYF.